This TCR beta chain was obtained from a study of cytomegalovirus exposure and HLA in healthy donors. Study-level results: The study listed 164 cytomegalovirus-associated TCR beta chains.

Germline CDR1 reads GTSNPN; CDR2 reads SVGIG (reference sequence). The junction had 11 bases not matched to a gene; V was cut back by 8 bases and J by 0 bases. The CDR3 runs 15 residues. Worth noting for this clone: Its antigen remains unknown.

Sequenced by immunoSEQ multiplex PCR; TCRdb stores in-frame clones only, minus some. Of about 280,000 clones in the sample, approximately 88% were seen once. This chain connects TRBV30 to TRBJ2-7; 9 bases match TRBD1. Material: PBMCs. The origin of this receptor is a woman aged 18 to 35 in good health and CMV-seronegative. The CDR3 is CAGQDRGKISYEQYF. The CDR3 bases are TGTGCCGGTCAGGACAGGGGAAAGATCTCCTACGAGCAGTACTTC.